The 6 T cell receptor beta chains below come from one sample, sequenced in a study of identical twins. TCRdb reprocessed the 5' RACE reads via MiXCR and lists one record per CDR3 protein. The top ten hold 0.4% to 0.55% of the sample, which has around 500,000 distinct CDR3 sequences, 14% seen once. These data were also reused for a study on yellow fever vaccine responses in identical twins.

Sequencing was performed on CD4+ T cells sorted from blood. The receptors were sampled from a woman aged 18-29 years in good health.

On this clonotype: One junction end disagrees with the germline gene, perhaps due to a read error. V is TRBV10-2 and J is TRBJ2-7; TRBD1 might be the D (6 bases). The CDR3 sequence is 14 residues long. In germline, CDR1 is WSHSY, CDR2 SAAADI. CDR3 bases: TGCGCCAGCAGTGAGACTAGGGGGTCCTCCGAGCAGTACTTC. Translating it yields CASSETRGSSEQYF.

The gene calls are TRBV2 and TRBJ2-3, with TRBD1 matching 9 bases. Unmatched junction bases numbered 11, after V lost 6 bases and J lost 7 bases. The length of the CDR3 is 15 residues. Germline V lookup: CDR1 SNHLY, CDR2 FYNNEI. Here the CDR3 reads CASRRDRDGDHTQYF. The CDR3 DNA follows: TGTGCCAGCAGACGGGACAGGGACGGAGATCATACGCAGTATTTT.

V is TRBV9 and J is TRBJ2-1, with 9 bases that match TRBD2. Losses at the gene ends were 5 bases for V and 5 bases for J; bases not matched to a gene: 14. CDR3 length: 17 residues. Germline loops: CDR1 SGDLS, CDR2 YYNGEE. The CDR3 coding sequence is TGTGCCAGCAGGAGGGAAAGGACTAGCGTAGACCACAATGAGCAGTTCTTC. Translation: CASRRERTSVDHNEQFF.

The V gene is TRBV25-1, the J gene TRBJ2-3; D remains unclear. Germline V CDR1 and CDR2: MGHDK, SYGVNS. V was trimmed by 5 bases and J by 4 bases, leaving 10 bases between them. The CDR3 spans 13 residues. The CDR3 sequence is CASSPTEADTQYF. CDR3 DNA sequence: TGTGCCAGCAGTCCCACTGAGGCAGATACGCAGTATTTT. The full variable domain, rest sourced from reference TRBV25-1 and TRBJ2-3, is EADIYQTPRYLVIGTGKKITLECSQTMGHDKMYWYQQDPGMELHLIHYSYGVNSTEKGDLSSESTVSRIRTEHFPLTLESARPSHTSQYLCASSPTEADTQYFGPGTRLTVL.

The chain couples TRBV11-2 to TRBJ2-1, with D tentatively TRBD1 or TRBD2 (5 bases each). V lost 5 bases and J lost 8, with 16 bases in between. CDR3 length: 14 amino acids. In germline, CDR1 is SGHAT, CDR2 FQNNGV. The CDR3 DNA reads as TGTGCCAGCAGCCAGGGAACTAGTTTCCATGAGCAGTTCTTC. Encoded protein: CASSQGTSFHEQFF.

This clonotype was picked up a small number of times. V is TRBV3-1 and J is TRBJ2-6; D call uncertain. The CDR3 spans 19 residues. The V end lost 2 bases, the J end lost 0 bases, and 17 bases lay between the germline ends. Germline lookup yields CDR1 LGHDT and CDR2 YNNKEL (reference sequence). The CDR3 DNA sequence: TGTGCCAGCAGCCAACCTATACCGGGCCCTCTCTCTGGGGCCAACGTCCTGACTTTC. Its protein product is CASSQPIPGPLSGANVLTF.